This T cell receptor beta chain was obtained from a study of blood T cell repertoires in COVID-19. Study summary: Samples came from the United States, Italy and Spain, spanning acute and convalescent COVID-19. PBMCs, B-cell-depleted T cells, or T cells were the source of the cDNA or gDNA that made up the material.

Original data processing: Nucleated cell counts were estimated from reference gene primer amplification. Measured with immunoSEQ multiplex PCR; TCRdb has only the in-frame clones, and not every one. V, J and clone size reflect that table, while D and trimming were determined from the DNA. The top ten hold over 10% of the sample, which has 140,000 to 150,000 clones, around 82% seen once. V lost 5 bases to trimming and J lost 5 bases; unmatched junction nucleotides: 17. Per the germline V gene, CDR1 is MDHEN and CDR2 is SYDVKM. The CDR3 contains 18 residues. The TCR originated in a man aged 60 to 75 with active or convalescent COVID-19. The rearrangement links TRBV28 to TRBJ1-1, with 10 bases fitting TRBD1. The specimen was peripheral blood. The chain's CDR3 is CASSPKLTGTGARTEAFF. The CDR3 bases are TGTGCCAGCAGTCCAAAACTCACCGGGACAGGGGCGCGGACTGAAGCTTTCTTT.